Detailed here is one T cell receptor (beta chain). The data were obtained in a study of blood T cell repertoires in COVID-19. The assay was immunoSEQ multiplex PCR, and TCRdb's table has in-frame clones only and misses some. Of around 260,000 clones in the sample, approximately 86% were seen once. Trimming took 0 bases from V and 5 from J; bases not matched to a gene: 16. The CDR3 consists of 20 residues. Germline V gene data show CDR1 as ENHRY and CDR2 as SYGVKD. Sequencing used peripheral blood. The chain couples TRBV10-3 to TRBJ2-1; TRBD2 aligns across 10 bases. This TCR came from a woman aged 60-75 years with COVID-19, enrolled during active disease. CDR3 nucleotide sequence: TGTGCCATCAGTGAGTCCAGAAGGGCGTCTAGCGGGAGTAGAAACAATGAGCAGTTCTTC. Its translation is CAISESRRASSGSRNNEQFF.